This T cell receptor (beta chain) was observed in a study of blood T cell repertoires in COVID-19. V shed 4 bases and J 9 bases; nucleotides not matched to a gene: 3. This CDR3 comprises 13 residues. Germline values: CDR1 SGHNT, CDR2 YYREEE (reference sequence). Clones were read by immunoSEQ multiplex PCR, and TCRdb kept only the in-frame ones, dropping some. The sample shows 40,000 or so clones, 65% to 90% of them seen only once. The chain uses TRBV5-4 and TRBJ2-1; 11 bases fit TRBD2. The sequence derives from a man aged 35 to 55 with active COVID-19. Sequences were obtained from peripheral blood. For the CDR3, the DNA is TGTGCCAGCAGCACCGGGACTAGCGGTGAGCAGTTCTTC. Encoded protein: CASSTGTSGEQFF.